This TCR beta chain was obtained from a study of tumor-infiltrating lymphocytes in primary liver carcinoma. Turning to the study itself: Tumors measured roughly 4.2 to 10 cm and were stage T1-T3 N0M0.

Using a constant-region primer together with ProtoScript II reverse transcriptase, TCR beta cDNA was made from about 500 ng of total RNA. Generation of the TCR beta libraries relied on three nested multiplex PCR rounds using slightly modified ARM-PCR. Amplification in the first two PCR rounds was performed using TRBV1-TRBV30 forward primers and a C-beta reverse primer for around 9 cycles each. TCRdb called the multiplex PCR reads again in MiXCR, with one record for every CDR3 protein. The sample lists about 120,000 distinct CDR3 sequences, about 59% occurring once. Details on this clonotype: The antigen remains unidentified. This may be a read error: a much more frequent sequence differs by one nucleotide.

Germline CDR1 is ENHRY and CDR2 is SYGVKD. The CDR3 is 16 residues long. General study results and limits: Found in all five tumor regions were only about 8-25% of top clones.

Co-extraction of both nucleic acids (RNA and DNA) used 20-30 mg of unsorted bulk tissue. The study sampled five separate regions from each tumor. In every tumor sample, viable tumor cells made up over 75%. Specimen: liver tumor tissue from sampling region 1. Subset: tumor region T1, superior pole. The receptor was isolated from a woman aged 60-75 years with primary liver carcinoma and hepatitis B virus infection. The chain employs TRBV10-3 and TRBJ2-1; maybe TRBD2 (6 bases). DNA for the CDR3: TGTGCCATCAGTCAACAACCTGGCGGAGGGGTGGATGAGCACTTCTTC. Translation gives CAISQQPGGGVDEHFF.